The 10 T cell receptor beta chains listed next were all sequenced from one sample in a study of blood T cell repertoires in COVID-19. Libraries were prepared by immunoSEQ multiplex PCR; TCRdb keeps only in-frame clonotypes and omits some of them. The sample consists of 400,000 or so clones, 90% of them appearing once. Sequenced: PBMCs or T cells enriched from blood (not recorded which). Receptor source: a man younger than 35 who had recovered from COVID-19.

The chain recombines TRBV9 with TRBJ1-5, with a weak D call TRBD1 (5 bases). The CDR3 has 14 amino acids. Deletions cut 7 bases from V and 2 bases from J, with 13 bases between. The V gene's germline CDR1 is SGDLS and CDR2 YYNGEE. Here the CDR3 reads CASSPGVGNQPQHF. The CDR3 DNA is TGTGCCAGCTCTCCGGGGGTGGGCAATCAGCCCCAGCATTTT. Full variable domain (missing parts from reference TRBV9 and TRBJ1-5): DSGVTQTPKHLITATGQRVTLRCSPRSGDLSVYWYQQSLDQGLQFLIQYYNGEERAKGNILERFSAQQFPDLHSELNLSSLELGDSALYFCASSPGVGNQPQHFGDGTRLSIL.

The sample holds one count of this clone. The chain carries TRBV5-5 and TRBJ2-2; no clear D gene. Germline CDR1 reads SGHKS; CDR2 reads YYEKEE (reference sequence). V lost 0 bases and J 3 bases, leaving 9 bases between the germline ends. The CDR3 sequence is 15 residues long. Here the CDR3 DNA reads TGTGCCAGCAGCTTGGGAGACTCGTACACCGGGGAGCTGTTTTTT. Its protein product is CASSLGDSYTGELFF. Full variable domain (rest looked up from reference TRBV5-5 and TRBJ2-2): DAGVTQSPTHLIKTRGQQVTLRCSPISGHKSVSWYQQVLGQGPQFIFQYYEKEERGRGNFPDRFSARQFPNYSSELNVNALLLGDSALYLCASSLGDSYTGELFFGEGSRLTVL.

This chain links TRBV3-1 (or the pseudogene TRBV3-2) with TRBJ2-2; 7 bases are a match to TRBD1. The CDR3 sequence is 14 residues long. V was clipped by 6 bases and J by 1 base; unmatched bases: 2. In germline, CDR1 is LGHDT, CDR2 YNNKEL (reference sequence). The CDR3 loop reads CASSQGVNTGELFF. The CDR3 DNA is TGTGCCAGCAGTCAGGGGGTGAACACCGGGGAGCTGTTTTTT.

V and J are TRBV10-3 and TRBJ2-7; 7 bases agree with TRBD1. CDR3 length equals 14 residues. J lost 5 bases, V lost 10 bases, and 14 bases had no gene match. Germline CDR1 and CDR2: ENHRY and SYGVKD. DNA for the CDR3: TGTGCCACTAAAGTTACAGGGGCTCGGAACGAGCAGTACTTC. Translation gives CATKVTGARNEQYF.

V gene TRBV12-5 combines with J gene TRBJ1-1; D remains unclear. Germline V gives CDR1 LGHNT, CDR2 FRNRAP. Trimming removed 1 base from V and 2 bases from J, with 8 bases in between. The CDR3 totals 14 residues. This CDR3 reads CASGLGQTNTEAFF. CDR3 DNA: TGTGCTAGTGGTTTGGGCCAGACTAACACTGAAGCTTTCTTT.

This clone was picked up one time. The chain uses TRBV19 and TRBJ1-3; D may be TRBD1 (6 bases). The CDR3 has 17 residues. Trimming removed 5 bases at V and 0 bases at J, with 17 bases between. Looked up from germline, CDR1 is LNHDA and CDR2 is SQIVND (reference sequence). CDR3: CASSSMVTGNSGNTIYF. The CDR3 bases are TGTGCCAGTAGTTCCATGGTGACAGGAAACTCTGGAAACACCATATATTTT.

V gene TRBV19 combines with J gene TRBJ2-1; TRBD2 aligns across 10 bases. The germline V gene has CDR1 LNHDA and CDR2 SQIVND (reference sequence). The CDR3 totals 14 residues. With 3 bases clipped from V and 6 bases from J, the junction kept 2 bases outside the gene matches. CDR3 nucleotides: TGTGCCAGTAGTATTCCTAGCGGGGGCAATGAGCAGTTCTTC. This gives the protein CASSIPSGGNEQFF.

The CDR3 spells CASSQDGADNSPLHF. CDR3 nucleotides: TGTGCCAGCAGCCAAGACGGAGCAGATAATTCACCCCTCCACTTT. The J gene is TRBJ1-6, the V gene TRBV3-1 (or the pseudogene TRBV3-2); D is undetermined. The germline CDR1 and CDR2 sequences are LGHDT and YNNKEL (reference sequence). The CDR3 runs 15 residues. V was pared by 0 bases and J by 5 bases, with 8 bases between.

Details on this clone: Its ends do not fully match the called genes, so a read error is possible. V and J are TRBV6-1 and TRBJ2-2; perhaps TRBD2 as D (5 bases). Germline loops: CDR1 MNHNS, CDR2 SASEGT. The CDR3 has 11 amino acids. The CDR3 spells CASSEMWEMFF. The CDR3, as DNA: TGTGCCAGCAGTGAGATGTGGGAGATGTTTTTT.

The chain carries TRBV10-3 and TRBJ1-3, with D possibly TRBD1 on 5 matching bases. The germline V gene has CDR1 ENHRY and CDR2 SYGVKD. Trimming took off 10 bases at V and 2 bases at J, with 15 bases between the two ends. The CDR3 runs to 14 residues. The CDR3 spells CATMPSGAGNTIYF. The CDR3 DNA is TGTGCCACCATGCCTTCGGGGGCTGGAAACACCATATATTTT.